The present TCR delta chain was sequenced within a study of Vδ1+ human thymocytes. Sequences come from RNA converted to cDNA by reverse transcription. Pooled V-gene forward primers with one constant-region reverse primer generated the CDR3 amplicons by multiplex PCR. TCRdb re-called the multiplex PCR reads with CATT. The sample gives 80,000 or so delta-chain clones, 30% to 40% of which show up once; 0.2% to 0.3% is in the top ten. General observations from the study: Despite high sort purity, about 20% of thymic T cell receptor delta sequences were Vdelta2. Thymic TRG and TRD repertoires appeared highly polyclonal.

V lost 3 bases and J 4 bases, leaving 27 bases between the germline ends. The CDR3 is 19 amino acids. CDR1 and CDR2 (germline): TSWWSYY, QGS. This clone turned up a few times. Its antigen is undetermined. The sequence was collected from a boy under three years old who had congenital heart surgery. The material sequenced was Vdelta1+ gamma-delta thymocytes from the thymus. Stated subset: FACS-sorted CD3+ TCRalphabeta- TCRVdelta1+ TCRVdelta2- thymocytes. The chain carries TRDV1 and TRDJ1, with D perhaps TRDD2 (6 bases). This CDR3 is CALGDPHPSLVYGLDKLIF. For the CDR3, the DNA is TGTGCTCTTGGGGACCCGCATCCTTCCCTTGTTTACGGTCTCGATAAACTCATCTTT.